This is a list of T cell receptor beta chains from one sample in a study of OX40 agonist ivuxolimab in advanced cancers. Measured with immunoSEQ multiplex PCR; TCRdb has only the in-frame clones, and not every one. The sample carries about 48,000 clones, 65% to 85% recorded once. The specimen comprised CD4+ or CD8+ T cells sorted from blood, sampled in a trial of the OX40 agonist ivuxolimab. The receptors originated from an adult with an advanced solid tumor such as melanoma, head and neck, liver or kidney cancer. The CDR3 runs from the conserved cysteine through the conserved F or W. The D gene is left open where the match is weak. Some rows have no size entry. The others give once, few or many, or a class for an expanded clone.

j_call d_call v_call clone_size cdr3_aa cdr3_nt
TRBJ1-2 . TRBV6-5 . CASSVGGEINYGYTF TGTGCCAGCAGCGTCGGCGGGGAGATTAACTATGGCTACACCTTC
TRBJ2-4 . TRBV9 . CASSVALGGAAKNIQYF TGTGCCAGCAGCGTAGCCCTTGGGGGGGCCGCCAAAAACATTCAGTACTTC
TRBJ2-2 . TRBV29-1 few CSVEGSVNGELFF TGCAGCGTTGAAGGGAGCGTGAACGGGGAGCTGTTTTTT
TRBJ2-7 TRBD2 TRBV30 . CAWSVSGGDEQYF TGTGCCTGGAGTGTATCGGGAGGGGACGAGCAGTACTTC
TRBJ2-2 TRBD2 TRBV6-5 . CASRRREEDTGELFF TGTGCCAGCAGGCGGCGGGAGGAGGACACCGGGGAGCTGTTTTTT
TRBJ1-3 . TRBV13 few CASSPTGVGNTIYF TGTGCCAGCAGCCCCACGGGGGTCGGAAACACCATATATTTT
TRBJ1-5 TRBD1 TRBV30 . CAWSREGAGWPQHF TGTGCCTGGAGTAGAGAGGGGGCGGGGTGGCCCCAGCATTTT
TRBJ2-2 . TRBV30 . CAWSPRAGELFF TGTGCCTGGAGTCCTCGGGCCGGGGAGCTGTTTTTT
TRBJ1-2 TRBD1 TRBV30 . CAWSSPYRGGHYGYTF TGTGCCTGGAGTTCTCCCTACAGGGGCGGGCACTATGGCTACACCTTC
TRBJ1-2 . TRBV2 . CASSEGQANYGYTF TGTGCCAGCAGTGAAGGGCAGGCTAACTATGGCTACACCTTC
TRBJ2-4 . TRBV30 once CAWSGGASKNIQYF TGTGCCTGGAGTGGAGGAGCCAGCAAAAACATTCAGTACTTC
TRBJ2-1 TRBD2 TRBV5-4 . CASSLASGPYNEQFF TGTGCCAGCAGCTTGGCTAGCGGACCCTACAATGAGCAGTTCTTC
TRBJ1-1 TRBD1 TRBV5-5 . CASSFTGVSDTEAFF TGTGCCAGCAGCTTCACAGGGGTATCGGACACTGAAGCTTTCTTT
TRBJ1-2 . TRBV2 . CASRRPGGGNYGYTF TGTGCCAGCAGGAGACCCGGTGGGGGGAACTATGGCTACACCTTC
TRBJ2-2 . TRBV10-1 . CASSECEGKSGTGELFF TGCGCCAGCAGTGAGTGCGAAGGGAAAAGTGGCACCGGGGAGCTGTTTTTT
TRBJ2-3 . TRBV27 . CASSLLPDTQYF TGTGCCAGCAGTTTACTCCCAGATACGCAGTATTTT
TRBJ2-7 . TRBV7-8 . CASSLAGGRSSYEQYF TGTGCCAGCAGCTTAGCGGGTGGGCGTAGCTCCTACGAGCAGTACTTC
TRBJ2-1 . TRBV5-1 few CASSLTSSQQFF TGCGCCAGCAGCTTGACTAGCTCGCAGCAGTTCTTC
TRBJ1-2 . TRBV28 . CASAPPGEYGYTF TGTGCCAGCGCACCCCCCGGGGAATATGGCTACACCTTC
TRBJ2-3 TRBD1 TRBV19 . CASSIQGAGDTQYF TGTGCCAGTAGTATACAGGGGGCTGGGGATACGCAGTATTTT
TRBJ2-3 . TRBV7-2 few CASSLEVEDTQYF TGTGCCAGCAGCTTAGAGGTTGAAGATACGCAGTATTTT
TRBJ2-5 . TRBV7-2 . CASSLVRETQYF TGTGCCAGCAGCTTAGTTAGGGAGACCCAGTACTTC
TRBJ2-1 TRBD2 TRBV9 few CASSVDGRMDNEQFF TGTGCCAGCAGCGTAGACGGGAGGATGGACAATGAGCAGTTCTTC
TRBJ1-2 . TRBV5-5 . CASSSWGQSRGPGTF TGTGCCAGCAGCTCCTGGGGGCAGAGCCGGGGACCGGGGACCTTC
TRBJ1-2 . TRBV2 few CASTQGQAVGYTF TGTGCCAGCACCCAGGGCCAAGCGGTTGGCTACACCTTC
TRBJ1-2 TRBD1 TRBV18 . CASSPIRQGDGYTF TGTGCCAGCTCACCAATACGACAGGGCGATGGCTACACCTTC
TRBJ1-2 . TRBV28 . CASSLSPETFGYTF TGTGCCAGCAGTTTATCCCCAGAGACGTTTGGCTACACCTTC
TRBJ1-2 TRBD1 TRBV15 . CATSRSKTGGTYGYTF TGTGCCACCAGCAGATCAAAAACAGGGGGCACCTATGGCTACACCTTC
TRBJ1-4 . TRBV30 . CAWSGWGREKLFF TGTGCCTGGAGTGGTTGGGGGCGTGAAAAACTGTTTTTT
TRBJ2-3 . TRBV11-2 . CASSLDWTLSDTQYF TGTGCCAGCAGCTTAGACTGGACGCTTTCCGATACGCAGTATTTT
TRBJ1-3 . TRBV7-3 . CASSLKGPGNTIYF TGTGCCAGCAGCTTAAAGGGTCCTGGAAACACCATATATTTT
TRBJ2-3 . TRBV5-4 . CASSLWPRNRAQREDTQYF TGTGCCAGCAGCTTGTGGCCTCGTAACCGGGCCCAACGCGAAGATACGCAGTATTTT
TRBJ1-2 . TRBV5-4 . CASSLQGGYTF TGTGCCAGCAGCTTACAGGGCGGCTACACCTTC
TRBJ2-7 . TRBV4-2 few CASSLGGYYEQYF TGTGCCAGCAGCTTAGGAGGGTACTACGAGCAGTACTTC
TRBJ2-1 . TRBV21-1 . CASSTAWRQGVLNEQFF TGTGCCAGCAGCACCGCGTGGCGACAGGGTGTGTTGAATGAGCAGTTCTTC
TRBJ2-7 . TRBV30 . CAWTGSGGPGTSEQYF TGTGCCTGGACGGGCAGCGGTGGCCCTGGGACCTCCGAGCAGTACTTC
TRBJ2-3 TRBD2 TRBV5-1 . CASSQGTSGGLLDTQYF TGCGCCAGCAGCCAAGGGACTAGCGGGGGGCTCTTAGATACGCAGTATTTT